This T cell receptor (beta chain) was profiled in a study of chemoradiotherapy in HPV16-positive cancers. Study-level points and caveats: HPV-specific T cells were functionally defined from only a couple of HPV16-positive patients.

CDR3 length: 20 residues. The V gene lost 1 base and the J gene lost 0 bases, with 24 bases spanning the gap. Germline values: CDR1 LGHNA, CDR2 YNFKEQ. The protocol was immunoSEQ multiplex PCR, while the TCRdb copy is restricted to in-frame clones and leaves out a portion. The repertoire has over 1,500 clones, 90% to 97% of them found once; the top ten carry 2% to 2.5%. Notes on this clone: Its specificity is unknown.

Samples were taken several times over chemoradiotherapy. The TCR comes from a human donor with HPV-associated anogenital cancer. The rearrangement links TRBV4-2 to TRBJ1-1; a possible D gene is TRBD1 (5 bases). The source was tumor tissue, collected from a patient who underwent chemoradiotherapy. The CDR3 spells CASSQVGLRGTKLMNTEAFF. In DNA form, the CDR3 reads TGTGCCAGCAGCCAAGTTGGTCTGAGGGGAACGAAGCTGATGAACACTGAAGCTTTCTTT.